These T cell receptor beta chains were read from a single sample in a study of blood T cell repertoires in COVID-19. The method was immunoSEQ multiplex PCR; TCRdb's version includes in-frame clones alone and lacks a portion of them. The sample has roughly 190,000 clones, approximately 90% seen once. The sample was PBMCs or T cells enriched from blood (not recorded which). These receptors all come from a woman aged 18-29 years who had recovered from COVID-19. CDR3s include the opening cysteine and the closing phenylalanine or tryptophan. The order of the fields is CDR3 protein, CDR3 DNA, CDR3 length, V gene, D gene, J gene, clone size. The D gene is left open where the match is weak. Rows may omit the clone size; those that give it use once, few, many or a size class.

CASSVEGLASTEQYF | TGTGCCAGCTCCGTGGAAGGACTAGCATCGACCGAGCAGTACTTC | 15 | TRBV2 | TRBD2 | TRBJ2-7 | .
CASSVGLAGGTPSTDTQYF | TGTGCCAGCAGCGTCGGACTAGCGGGAGGTACCCCTAGCACAGATACGCAGTATTTT | 19 | TRBV5-6 | TRBD2 | TRBJ2-3 | .
CASSPAPVSGETQYF | TGTGCCAGCAGCCCGGCACCGGTTTCGGGAGAGACCCAGTACTTC | 15 | TRBV7-9 | . | TRBJ2-5 | .
CSALGTSEQFF | TGCAGTGCCCTAGGGACTTCCGAGCAGTTCTTC | 11 | TRBV20-1 | . | TRBJ2-1 | .
CASIREIYEQYF | TGCGCCAGCATACGGGAGATCTACGAGCAGTACTTC | 12 | TRBV23-1 | . | TRBJ2-7 | .
CASKKGDPPYEQYF | TGCGCCAGCAAAAAGGGGGACCCGCCCTACGAGCAGTACTTC | 14 | TRBV5-1 | . | TRBJ2-7 | .
CASSVGVTSRYEQFF | TGTGCCAGCAGCGTAGGAGTGACTAGCCGTTATGAGCAGTTCTTC | 15 | TRBV9 | TRBD2 | TRBJ2-1 | .
CASSPLASYEQYF | TGCGCCAGCAGCCCTCTAGCGAGCTACGAGCAGTACTTC | 13 | TRBV5-1 | . | TRBJ2-7 | .
CASSDRPDGGADTQYF | TGTGCCAGCAGCGACCGGCCGGATGGGGGGGCAGATACGCAGTATTTT | 16 | TRBV5-4 | TRBD2 | TRBJ2-3 | .
CASSLSAGDIYEQYF | TGTGCCAGCAGTTTGAGTGCAGGGGATATTTACGAGCAGTACTTC | 15 | TRBV28 | . | TRBJ2-7 | .
CASSEAETGSYEQYF | TGTGCCAGCAGTGAAGCAGAGACAGGCAGCTACGAGCAGTACTTC | 15 | TRBV6-1 | . | TRBJ2-7 | few
CASTRGRGETQYF | TGTGCCAGCACAAGGGGTAGGGGAGAGACCCAGTACTTC | 13 | TRBV6-5 | . | TRBJ2-5 | .
CASSPRGEKLFF | TGTGCCAGCAGCCCTCGGGGGGAAAAACTGTTTTTT | 12 | TRBV6-6 | . | TRBJ1-4 | .
CSVLARFMNTEAFF | TGCAGCGTCCTGGCGAGGTTCATGAACACTGAAGCTTTCTTT | 14 | TRBV29-1 | . | TRBJ1-1 | .
CASSPLPEIVSGANVLTF | TGTGCCAGCAGCCCCCTCCCCGAGATTGTATCTGGGGCCAACGTCCTGACTTTC | 18 | TRBV7-3 | . | TRBJ2-6 | once
CASGGLAGVRYEQYF | TGCGCCAGCGGGGGACTAGCGGGAGTGCGCTACGAGCAGTACTTC | 15 | TRBV23-1 | TRBD2 | TRBJ2-7 | .
CASSSMGSGKLNTGELFF | TGTGCCAGCAGCTCGATGGGTAGCGGGAAGTTAAACACCGGGGAGCTGTTTTTT | 18 | TRBV7-9 | TRBD2 | TRBJ2-2 | .
CASSFEATYEQYF | TGTGCCAGCAGTTTTGAGGCCACCTACGAGCAGTACTTC | 13 | TRBV28 | . | TRBJ2-7 | .
CASSGGLSYEQYF | TGTGCCAGCAGTGGGGGGCTATCCTACGAGCAGTACTTC | 13 | TRBV2 | . | TRBJ2-7 | once
CASSLYFGDGYTF | TGTGCCAGCAGTTTATACTTCGGGGATGGCTACACCTTC | 13 | TRBV27 | . | TRBJ1-2 | .
CSVVGTRKAEQYF | TGCAGCGTTGTCGGGACTAGGAAGGCCGAGCAGTACTTC | 13 | TRBV29-1 | TRBD2 | TRBJ2-7 | .
CASSLVRDRYNEQFF | TGCGCCAGCAGCTTAGTGCGGGACAGATACAATGAGCAGTTCTTC | 15 | TRBV5-1 | . | TRBJ2-1 | few
CASSPGVGGREIVEQFF | TGTGCCAGCAGCCCTGGGGTCGGCGGGAGGGAAATTGTTGAGCAGTTCTTC | 17 | TRBV7-2 | TRBD2 | TRBJ2-1 | .
CASSWGQGRSSYNEQFF | TGTGCCAGCAGCTGGGGACAGGGCAGGAGCTCCTACAATGAGCAGTTCTTC | 17 | TRBV13 | TRBD1 | TRBJ2-1 | .
CASSWDRDYGYTF | TGCGCCAGCAGCTGGGACAGGGACTATGGCTACACCTTC | 13 | TRBV5-1 | TRBD1 | TRBJ1-2 | once
CASSSTLKPYTGELFF | TGTGCCAGCAGCTCCACTCTAAAGCCCTACACCGGGGAGCTGTTTTTT | 16 | TRBV7-2 | . | TRBJ2-2 | .
CASSPIITVTYNSPLHF | TGTGCCAGCAGCCCGATAATTACGGTAACTTATAATTCACCCCTCCACTTT | 17 | TRBV5-6 | . | TRBJ1-6 | .
CASGKAGANTGELFF | TGTGCCAGCGGAAAAGCGGGAGCGAACACCGGGGAGCTGTTTTTT | 15 | TRBV7-9 | TRBD2 | TRBJ2-2 | once
CASSRAGGSYEQYF | TGTGCCAGCAGTAGAGCGGGAGGGTCCTACGAGCAGTACTTC | 14 | TRBV28 | TRBD2 | TRBJ2-7 | .